Below, 12 T cell receptor beta chains from the same sample are listed, as sequenced in a study of glioma-infiltrating T cells after dendritic cell vaccination. Using immunoSEQ multiplex PCR, the repertoire was profiled, and TCRdb retains in-frame clones only, with some absent. The table lists about 92,000 clones, over 75% of them singletons, with 15% to 19% in the top ten. Sequencing used blood, obtained before dendritic cell vaccination. Receptors were obtained from a human donor with glioblastoma.

This chain uses TRBV28 with TRBJ2-3; 8 nucleotides match TRBD2. Per germline, CDR1 MDHEN and CDR2 SYDVKM. J lost 3 bases, V lost 1 base, and 6 bases had no gene match. The CDR3 consists of 16 residues. Here the CDR3 reads CASSLLYGRATDTQYF. The CDR3 DNA is TGTGCCAGCAGTTTATTATACGGGAGGGCAACAGATACGCAGTATTTT.

V gene TRBV7-9 combines with J gene TRBJ2-3, with TRBD2 matching over 12 bases. The CDR3 extends over 15 amino acids. The germline V gene has CDR1 SEHNR and CDR2 FQNEAQ (reference sequence). J was trimmed by 5 bases and V by 10 bases; bases with no gene match: 10. CDR3 region: CATQGRLAGEDTQYF. In DNA form, the CDR3 reads TGTGCCACCCAGGGACGACTAGCGGGAGAAGATACGCAGTATTTT.

V gene TRBV19 combines with J gene TRBJ1-6; D gene uncertain. V dropped 8 bases and J dropped 9 bases, with 14 bases sitting between them. The CDR3 spans 13 residues. The germline CDR1 and CDR2 sequences are LNHDA and SQIVND (reference sequence). Written as DNA, the CDR3 is TGTGCCAGTGGGCACGAAGGTATTTCACCCCTCCACTTT. Translated: CASGHEGISPLHF.

The genes are TRBV30 and TRBJ2-7; no clear D. The CDR3 runs 13 residues. Deletions cut 0 bases from V and 2 bases from J, with 8 bases between. CDR1 and CDR2 (germline): GTSNPN, SVGIG (reference sequence). DNA of the CDR3: TGTGCCTGGAGTGTAGCGATTGCCTACGAGCAGTACTTC. It specifies CAWSVAIAYEQYF. The full variable domain, its missing parts supplied by reference TRBV30 and TRBJ2-7, is SQTIHQWPATLVQPVGSPLSLECTVEGTSNPNLYWYRQAAGRGLQLLFYSVGIGQISSEVPQNLSASRPQDRQFILSSKKLLLSDSGFYLCAWSVAIAYEQYFGPGTRLTVT.

This rearrangement joins TRBV5-1 to TRBJ2-5, with 12 bases identical to TRBD2. Losses at the gene ends were 4 bases for V and 5 bases for J; bases not matched to a gene: 6. The germline gives CDR1 SGHRS, CDR2 YFSETQ. The CDR3 contains 15 residues. CDR3 DNA sequence: TGCGCCAGCAGCATGACTAGCGGGGGATGGGAGACCCAGTACTTC. Protein: CASSMTSGGWETQYF.

The chain recombines TRBV30 with TRBJ1-6; the D is unclear. The CDR3 has 12 amino acids. In germline, CDR1 is GTSNPN, CDR2 SVGIG (reference sequence). V was shortened by 0 bases and J by 13 bases, with 10 bases between the two germline ends. CDR3 DNA: TGTGCCTGGAGTGTCCCAACATATCCCCTCCACTTT. Protein: CAWSVPTYPLHF. The full variable domain, its missing parts supplied by reference TRBV30 and TRBJ1-6, is SQTIHQWPATLVQPVGSPLSLECTVEGTSNPNLYWYRQAAGRGLQLLFYSVGIGQISSEVPQNLSASRPQDRQFILSSKKLLLSDSGFYLCAWSVPTYPLHFGNGTRLTVT.

The chain joins TRBV14 to TRBJ1-1, with no clear D. The V gene's germline CDR1 is SGHDN and CDR2 FVKESK. V lost 4 bases and J lost 11, with 17 bases in between. The CDR3 runs 13 residues. The CDR3 DNA sequence: TGTGCCAGCAGCCCGCAGCGGGTCGCGGGGGCTTTCTTT. Translating it yields CASSPQRVAGAFF.

In this sample, this clone turned up once. The chain employs TRBV9 and TRBJ2-5; the D gene is possibly TRBD1 (6 bases). The germline V gene has CDR1 SGDLS and CDR2 YYNGEE. V shed 4 bases and J shed 1 base, with 11 bases lying between them. This CDR3 region has 14 residues. CDR3 region: CASSTTGTQETQYF. The CDR3, as DNA: TGTGCCAGCAGCACTACAGGGACCCAAGAGACCCAGTACTTC. Variable domain in full (rest from reference TRBV9 and TRBJ2-5): DSGVTQTPKHLITATGQRVTLRCSPRSGDLSVYWYQQSLDQGLQFLIQYYNGEERAKGNILERFSAQQFPDLHSELNLSSLELGDSALYFCASSTTGTQETQYFGPGTRLLVL.

This chain connects TRBV19 to TRBJ2-2; weak D call: TRBD1 (5 bases). Trimming removed 11 bases at V and 2 bases at J, with 12 bases between. Per the germline V gene, CDR1 is LNHDA and CDR2 is SQIVND (reference sequence). This CDR3 region has 13 residues. For the CDR3, the DNA is TGTGCCGTCCGAGACAGAAACACCGGGGAGCTGTTTTTT. Its protein is CAVRDRNTGELFF.

The gene calls are TRBV19 and TRBJ1-1; no firm D call. CDR3 length: 13 amino acids. The V gene lost 3 bases and the J gene lost 4 bases, with 9 bases spanning the gap. The germline V gene has CDR1 LNHDA and CDR2 SQIVND (reference sequence). CDR3 amino acids: CASSMGRGTEAFF. The CDR3 DNA is TGTGCCAGTAGTATGGGTCGGGGCACTGAAGCTTTCTTT.

The chain links TRBV6-5 to TRBJ2-3, with 8 bases that match TRBD2. J was trimmed by 1 base and V by 4 bases; bases with no gene match: 4. Germline V gene data show CDR1 as MNHEY and CDR2 as SVGAGI. The CDR3 runs 15 residues. CDR3 in amino acids: CASSSLTSGTDTQYF. The CDR3 nucleotides are TGTGCCAGCAGTTCCTTGACTAGCGGCACAGATACGCAGTATTTT.

Only a few counts were recorded for this clone. For the CDR3, the DNA is TGTGCCAGCACCGCCCAGCAGGGGGTGGAGAACACTGAAGCTTTCTTT. Translation gives CASTAQQGVENTEAFF. The chain couples TRBV7-8 to TRBJ1-1; 7 positions match TRBD1. V lost 7 bases, J lost 1 base, and 12 bases stayed unmatched. Germline V gene sequence: CDR1 SGHVS, CDR2 FQNEAQ. This CDR3 comprises 16 residues.